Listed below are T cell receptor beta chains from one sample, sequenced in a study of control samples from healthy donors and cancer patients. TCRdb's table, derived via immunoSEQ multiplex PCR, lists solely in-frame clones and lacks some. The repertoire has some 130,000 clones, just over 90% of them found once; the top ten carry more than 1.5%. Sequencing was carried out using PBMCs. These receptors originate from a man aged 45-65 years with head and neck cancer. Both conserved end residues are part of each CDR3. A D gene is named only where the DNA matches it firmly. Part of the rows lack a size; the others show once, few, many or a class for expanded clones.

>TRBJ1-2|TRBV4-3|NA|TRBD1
CASSQAMTGARNYGYTF
TGCGCCAGCAGCCAAGCCATGACAGGGGCCCGAAACTATGGCTACACCTTC
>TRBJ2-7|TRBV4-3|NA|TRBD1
CASSQEGQGTYEQYF
TGCGCCAGCAGCCAAGAGGGACAGGGGACCTACGAGCAGTACTTC
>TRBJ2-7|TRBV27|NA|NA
CASSTARGPRGPYEQYF
TGTGCCAGCAGTACCGCTAGGGGACCCCGAGGCCCCTACGAGCAGTACTTC
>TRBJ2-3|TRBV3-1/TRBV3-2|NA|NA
CASSRTGSEDTQYF
TGTGCCAGCAGCCGAACGGGATCGGAAGATACGCAGTATTTT
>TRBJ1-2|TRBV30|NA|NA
CAWIPTVGGYTF
TGTGCCTGGATTCCAACTGTGGGGGGCTACACCTTC
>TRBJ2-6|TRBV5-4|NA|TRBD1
CASSLGTGRSGANVLTF
TGTGCCAGCAGCTTGGGGACAGGGCGATCTGGGGCCAACGTCCTGACTTTC
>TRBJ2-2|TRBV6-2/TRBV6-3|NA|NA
CASSYSRVNTGELFF
TGTGCCAGCAGTTACTCGAGGGTGAACACCGGGGAGCTGTTTTTT
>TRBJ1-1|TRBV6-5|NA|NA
CASSFGPKTEAFF
TGTGCCAGCAGTTTCGGACCTAAAACTGAAGCTTTCTTT
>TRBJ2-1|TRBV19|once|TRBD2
CASSLSGGATWEQFF
TGTGCCAGTAGTTTAAGCGGGGGGGCAACATGGGAGCAGTTCTTC
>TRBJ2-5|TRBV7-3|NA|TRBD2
CASSVPGLAGGEETQYF
TGTGCCAGCAGCGTACCGGGACTAGCGGGGGGTGAAGAGACCCAGTACTTC
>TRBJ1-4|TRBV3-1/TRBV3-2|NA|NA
CASSQDWGEKLFF
TGTGCCAGCAGCCAAGATTGGGGTGAAAAACTGTTTTTT
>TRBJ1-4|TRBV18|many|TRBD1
CASSFLPGGSNEKLFF
TGTGCCAGCTCCTTCCTCCCAGGGGGAAGTAATGAAAAACTGTTTTTT
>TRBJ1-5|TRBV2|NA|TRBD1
CASSENWAGGGQPQHF
TGTGCCAGCAGTGAAAATTGGGCAGGGGGCGGTCAGCCCCAGCATTTT
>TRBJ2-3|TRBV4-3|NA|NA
CASSQGRPDTQYF
TGCGCCAGCAGCCAGGGTCGCCCAGATACGCAGTATTTT
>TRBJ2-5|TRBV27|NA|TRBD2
CASSLIGLAGGSQETQYF
TGTGCCAGCAGTTTAATTGGACTAGCGGGGGGCTCCCAAGAGACCCAGTACTTC
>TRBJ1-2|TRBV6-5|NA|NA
CASRQRDYGYTF
TGTGCCAGCCGGCAGAGGGACTATGGCTACACCTTC
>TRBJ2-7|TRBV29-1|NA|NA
CSVDSRGNSYEQYF
TGCAGCGTTGACAGTCGGGGGAACTCCTACGAGCAGTACTTC
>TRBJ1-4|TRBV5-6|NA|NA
CASSPSWATNEKLFF
TGTGCCAGCAGCCCAAGCTGGGCAACTAATGAAAAACTGTTTTTT
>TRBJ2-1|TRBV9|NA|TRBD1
CASSAFRGQNEQFF
TGTGCCAGCAGCGCTTTCAGGGGGCAGAATGAGCAGTTCTTC
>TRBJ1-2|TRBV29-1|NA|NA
CSVEPGGSPGTHNYGYTF
TGCAGCGTTGAACCCGGTGGGAGTCCAGGGACCCATAACTATGGCTACACCTTC
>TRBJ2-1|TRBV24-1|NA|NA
CATSDLTSEQFF
TGTGCCACCAGTGACCTGACTAGTGAGCAGTTCTTC
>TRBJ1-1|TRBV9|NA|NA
CASSVATGTEAFF
TGTGCCAGCAGCGTAGCTACGGGCACTGAAGCTTTCTTT
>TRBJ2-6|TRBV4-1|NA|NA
CASSFRNRDPGANVLTF
TGCGCCAGCAGCTTTAGAAACAGGGATCCTGGGGCCAACGTCCTGACTTTC
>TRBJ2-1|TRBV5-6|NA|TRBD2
CASAAGLADNEQFF
TGTGCCAGCGCCGCCGGACTAGCGGACAATGAGCAGTTCTTC
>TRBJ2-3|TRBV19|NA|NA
CASMGQGTDTQYF
TGTGCCTCTATGGGGCAGGGCACAGATACGCAGTATTTT
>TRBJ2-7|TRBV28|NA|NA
CASAKPSSYEQYF
TGTGCCAGCGCCAAGCCCAGCTCCTACGAGCAGTACTTC
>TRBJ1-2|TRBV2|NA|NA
CASSALEGGVVGYTF
TGTGCCAGCAGTGCCCTCGAGGGGGGGGTGGTCGGCTACACCTTC
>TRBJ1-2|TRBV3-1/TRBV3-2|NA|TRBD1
CASSPGTVANYGYTF
TGTGCCAGCAGCCCAGGGACAGTAGCTAACTATGGCTACACCTTC
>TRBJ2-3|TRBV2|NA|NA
CASGEFAADTQYF
TGTGCCAGCGGGGAGTTCGCTGCAGATACGCAGTATTTT
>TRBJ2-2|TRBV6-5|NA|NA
CASSYSAGGTGELFF
TGTGCCAGCAGTTACTCCGCGGGTGGTACCGGGGAGCTGTTTTTT
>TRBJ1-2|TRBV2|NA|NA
CASSDPTGRSGYTF
TGTGCCAGCAGTGACCCCACAGGGCGGAGTGGCTACACCTTC
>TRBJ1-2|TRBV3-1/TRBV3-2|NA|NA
CASSQVVAGDYGYTF
TGTGCCAGCAGCCAAGTGGTCGCCGGGGACTATGGCTACACCTTC
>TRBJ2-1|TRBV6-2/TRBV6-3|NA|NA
CASSYGLAPNEQFF
TGTGCCAGCAGTTACGGCCTAGCCCCCAATGAGCAGTTCTTC
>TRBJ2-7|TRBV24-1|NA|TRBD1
CATSDPGQAHYEQYF
TGTGCCACCAGTGATCCGGGACAGGCCCACTACGAGCAGTACTTC
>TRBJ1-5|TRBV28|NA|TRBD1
CASLPGDRGNQPQHF
TGTGCCAGCCTACCCGGGGACAGGGGAAACCAGCCCCAGCATTTT
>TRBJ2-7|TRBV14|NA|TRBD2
CASSRGRSEQYF
TGTGCCAGCAGCCGCGGGAGGTCCGAGCAGTACTTC
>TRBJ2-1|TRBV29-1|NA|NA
CSVARVRNEQFF
TGCAGCGTTGCCAGGGTGAGGAATGAGCAGTTCTTC
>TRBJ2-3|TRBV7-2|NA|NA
CASSPSRSTDTQYF
TGTGCCAGCAGCCCCTCTCGTAGCACAGATACGCAGTATTTT
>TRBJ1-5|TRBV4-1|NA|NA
CASSHGSTGYSNQPQHF
TGCGCCAGCAGCCACGGTTCGACGGGATATAGCAATCAGCCCCAGCATTTT
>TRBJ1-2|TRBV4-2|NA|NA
CASSQATGVGGYTF
TGTGCCAGCAGCCAAGCAACGGGGGTTGGTGGCTACACCTTC
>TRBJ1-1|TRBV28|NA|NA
CASSIYTEAFF
TGTGCCAGCAGCATCTACACTGAAGCTTTCTTT
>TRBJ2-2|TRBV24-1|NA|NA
CATSGGGGELFF
TGTGCCACCAGTGGTGGGGGCGGGGAGCTGTTTTTT
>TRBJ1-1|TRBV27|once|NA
CASSPLVPEGNTEAFF
TGTGCCAGCAGTCCCCTGGTTCCGGAAGGGAACACTGAAGCTTTCTTT
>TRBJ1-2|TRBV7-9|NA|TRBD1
CAIPVDRVGDGYTF
TGTGCCATACCCGTCGACAGGGTGGGCGATGGCTACACCTTC
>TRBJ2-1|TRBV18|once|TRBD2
CASSATSGGNEQFF
TGTGCCAGCTCAGCAACTAGCGGGGGAAACGAGCAGTTCTTC
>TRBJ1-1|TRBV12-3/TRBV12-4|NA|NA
CASRGPMNTEAFF
TGTGCCAGCCGGGGGCCCATGAACACTGAAGCTTTCTTT
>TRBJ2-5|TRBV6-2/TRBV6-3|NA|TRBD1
CASSYSNLRTGGPETQYF
TGTGCCAGCAGTTACTCGAATCTAAGGACAGGGGGACCGGAGACCCAGTACTTC